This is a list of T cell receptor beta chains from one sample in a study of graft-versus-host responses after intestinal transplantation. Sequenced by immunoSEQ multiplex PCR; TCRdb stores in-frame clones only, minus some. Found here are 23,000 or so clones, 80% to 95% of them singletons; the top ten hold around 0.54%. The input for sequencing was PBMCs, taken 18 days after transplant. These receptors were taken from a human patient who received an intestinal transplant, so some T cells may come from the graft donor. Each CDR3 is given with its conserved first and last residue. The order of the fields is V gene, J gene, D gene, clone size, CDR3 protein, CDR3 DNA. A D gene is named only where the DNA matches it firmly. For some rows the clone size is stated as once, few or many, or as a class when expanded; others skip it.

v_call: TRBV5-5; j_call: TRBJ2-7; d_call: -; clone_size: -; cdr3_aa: CASSLAWGIGHTTYEQYF; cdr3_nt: TGTGCCAGCAGCTTGGCCTGGGGGATTGGACACACTACTTACGAGCAGTACTTC
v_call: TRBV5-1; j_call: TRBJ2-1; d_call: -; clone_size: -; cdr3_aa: CASSSVDGNPYNEQFF; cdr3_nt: TGCGCCAGCAGCTCCGTGGACGGTAACCCCTACAATGAGCAGTTCTTC
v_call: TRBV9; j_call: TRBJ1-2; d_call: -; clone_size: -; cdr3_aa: CASSVGGRQDYGYTF; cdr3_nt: TGTGCCAGCAGCGTAGGAGGACGGCAGGACTATGGCTACACCTTC
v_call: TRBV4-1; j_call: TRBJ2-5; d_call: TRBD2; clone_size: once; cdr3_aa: CASSLRRTGSKTSGARETQYF; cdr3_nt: TGCGCCAGCAGCCTCCGCCGGACAGGGTCGAAGACTAGCGGGGCTAGAGAGACCCAGTACTTC
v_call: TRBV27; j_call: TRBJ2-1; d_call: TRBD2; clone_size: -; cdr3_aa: CASSLSSGGVNEQFF; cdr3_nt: TGTGCCAGCAGTTTATCTAGCGGGGGTGTCAATGAGCAGTTCTTC
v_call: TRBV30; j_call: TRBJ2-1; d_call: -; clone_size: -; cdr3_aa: CAWTPDGSYNEQFF; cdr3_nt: TGTGCCTGGACCCCCGACGGATCCTACAATGAGCAGTTCTTC
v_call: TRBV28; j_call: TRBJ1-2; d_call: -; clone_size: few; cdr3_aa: CASRSGRIYGYTF; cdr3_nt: TGTGCCAGCAGGTCGGGGCGCATCTATGGCTACACCTTC
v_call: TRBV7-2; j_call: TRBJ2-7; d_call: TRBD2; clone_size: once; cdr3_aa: CASSLVELAGAHYEQYF; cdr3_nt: TGTGCCAGCAGCTTAGTAGAGTTAGCGGGGGCCCACTACGAGCAGTACTTC
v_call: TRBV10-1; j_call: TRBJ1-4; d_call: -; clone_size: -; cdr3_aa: CASSESEDEKLFF; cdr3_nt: TGCGCCAGCAGTGAGTCGGAGGATGAAAAACTGTTTTTT
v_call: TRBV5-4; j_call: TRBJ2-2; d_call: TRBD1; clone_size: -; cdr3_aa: CASSPQGALRAGELFF; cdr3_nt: TGTGCCAGCAGCCCACAGGGGGCGCTTAGGGCCGGGGAGCTGTTTTTT
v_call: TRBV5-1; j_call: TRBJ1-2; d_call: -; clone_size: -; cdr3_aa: CASSLDGFRLGPGGYTF; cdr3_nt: TGCGCCAGCAGCTTGGACGGATTCAGGTTAGGGCCGGGTGGCTACACCTTC
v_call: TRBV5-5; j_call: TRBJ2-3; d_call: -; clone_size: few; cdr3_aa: CASSLVGGYTDTQYF; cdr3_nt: TGTGCCAGCAGCTTGGTCGGCGGTTACACAGATACGCAGTATTTT
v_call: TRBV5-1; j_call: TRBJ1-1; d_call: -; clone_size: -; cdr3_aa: CASSSMPGTATEAFF; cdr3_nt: TGCGCCAGCAGCTCAATGCCGGGTACGGCCACTGAAGCTTTCTTT
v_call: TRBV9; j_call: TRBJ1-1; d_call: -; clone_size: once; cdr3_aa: CASSAPGNTEAFF; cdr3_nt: TGTGCCAGCAGCGCCCCAGGGAACACTGAAGCTTTCTTT
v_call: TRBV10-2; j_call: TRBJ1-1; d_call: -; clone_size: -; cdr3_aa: CASSDRVKNTEAFF; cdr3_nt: TGCGCCAGCAGTGACAGGGTCAAGAACACTGAAGCTTTCTTT
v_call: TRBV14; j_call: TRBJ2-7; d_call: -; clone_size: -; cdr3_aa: CASSLSGRVSEQYF; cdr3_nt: TGTGCCAGCAGCCTCTCAGGGCGGGTGAGCGAGCAGTACTTC
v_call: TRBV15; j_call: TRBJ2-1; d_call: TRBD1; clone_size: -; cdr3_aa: CATSRVGTDNEQFF; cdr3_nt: TGTGCCACCAGCAGAGTTGGGACAGACAATGAGCAGTTCTTC
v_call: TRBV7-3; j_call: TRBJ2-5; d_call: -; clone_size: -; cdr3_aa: CASSSRHKDQETQYF; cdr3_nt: TGTGCCAGCAGCTCCCGACACAAGGACCAAGAGACCCAGTACTTC
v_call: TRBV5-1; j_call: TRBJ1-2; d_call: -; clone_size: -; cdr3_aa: CASSLGRNRDYGYTF; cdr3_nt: TGCGCCAGCAGCTTGGGAAGAAACAGAGACTATGGCTACACCTTC
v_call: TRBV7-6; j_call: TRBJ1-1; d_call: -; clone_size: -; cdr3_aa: CASSLGQGWTEAFF; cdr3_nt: TGTGCCAGCAGCTTAGGGCAGGGTTGGACTGAAGCTTTCTTT
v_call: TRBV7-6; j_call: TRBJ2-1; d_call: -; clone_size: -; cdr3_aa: CASSNPRRGREQFF; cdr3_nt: TGTGCCAGCAGCAACCCCCGGAGGGGTCGGGAGCAGTTCTTC
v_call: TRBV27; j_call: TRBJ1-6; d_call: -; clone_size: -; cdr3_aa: CASSLSGGGTPLHF; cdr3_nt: TGTGCCAGCAGTTTATCGGGAGGGGGGACACCCCTCCACTTT
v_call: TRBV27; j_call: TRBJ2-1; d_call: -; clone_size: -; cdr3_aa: CASSTPGTIYNEQFF; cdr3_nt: TGTGCCAGCAGTACCCCGGGGACGATCTACAATGAGCAGTTCTTC
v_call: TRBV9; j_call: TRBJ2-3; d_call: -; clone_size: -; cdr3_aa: CASSEDGDTQYF; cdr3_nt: TGTGCCAGCAGCGAGGATGGGGATACGCAGTATTTT
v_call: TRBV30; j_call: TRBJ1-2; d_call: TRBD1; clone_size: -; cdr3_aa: CAWSATDRGYGYTF; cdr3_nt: TGTGCCTGGAGTGCAACCGACAGGGGCTATGGCTACACCTTC
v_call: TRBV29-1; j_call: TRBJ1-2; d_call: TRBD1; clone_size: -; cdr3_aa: CSAPSRQGDGYTF; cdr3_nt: TGCAGCGCTCCATCCCGGCAGGGGGATGGCTACACCTTC